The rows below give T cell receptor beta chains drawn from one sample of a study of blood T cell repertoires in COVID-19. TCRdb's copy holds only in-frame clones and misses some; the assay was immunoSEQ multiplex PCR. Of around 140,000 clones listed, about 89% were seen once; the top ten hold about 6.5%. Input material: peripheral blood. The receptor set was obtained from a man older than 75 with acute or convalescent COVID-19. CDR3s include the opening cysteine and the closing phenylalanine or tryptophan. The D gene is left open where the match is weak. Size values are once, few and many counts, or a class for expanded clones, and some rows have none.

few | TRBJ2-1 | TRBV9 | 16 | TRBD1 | CASSTGQESSYNEQFF | TGTGCCAGCAGCACCGGACAGGAAAGCTCCTACAATGAGCAGTTCTTC
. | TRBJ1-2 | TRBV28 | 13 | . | CASQTALPYGYTF | TGTGCCAGCCAAACAGCACTTCCCTATGGCTACACCTTC
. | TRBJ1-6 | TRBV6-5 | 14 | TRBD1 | CASIPDRVMSPLHF | TGTGCCAGCATTCCGGACAGGGTAATGTCACCCCTCCACTTT
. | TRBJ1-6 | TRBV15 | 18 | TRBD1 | CATSREGTGRAYNSPLHF | TGTGCCACCAGCAGAGAAGGGACAGGGAGGGCCTATAATTCACCCCTCCACTTT
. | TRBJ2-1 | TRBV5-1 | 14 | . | CASADNSARNEQFF | TGCGCCAGCGCTGACAATTCGGCAAGGAATGAGCAGTTCTTC
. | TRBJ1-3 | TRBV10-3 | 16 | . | CAISARTDISGNTIYF | TGTGCCATCAGTGCCAGGACAGATATCTCTGGAAACACCATATATTTT
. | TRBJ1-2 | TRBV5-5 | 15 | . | CASSLTGLGARGYTF | TGTGCCAGCAGCTTAACCGGGTTAGGGGCCCGCGGCTACACCTTC
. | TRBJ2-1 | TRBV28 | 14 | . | CASSRLTHLNEQFF | TGTGCCAGCAGTCGACTAACCCACTTGAATGAGCAGTTCTTC
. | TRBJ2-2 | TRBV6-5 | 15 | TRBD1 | CASNRQGSNTGELFF | TGTGCCAGCAATAGACAGGGCTCGAACACCGGGGAGCTGTTTTTT
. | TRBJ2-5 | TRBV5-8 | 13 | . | CASSFLSQETQYF | TGTGCCAGCAGCTTCCTAAGCCAAGAGACCCAGTACTTC
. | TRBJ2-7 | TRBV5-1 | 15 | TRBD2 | CASSGRTSGTYEQYF | TGCGCCAGCAGCGGACGGACTAGCGGAACCTACGAGCAGTACTTC
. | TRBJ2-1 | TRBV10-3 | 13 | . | CAISESSPNEQFF | TGTGCCATCAGTGAGTCTAGTCCCAATGAGCAGTTCTTC
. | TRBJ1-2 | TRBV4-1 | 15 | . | CASSQVEQGNYGYTF | TGCGCCAGCAGCCAAGTAGAACAGGGAAACTATGGCTACACCTTC
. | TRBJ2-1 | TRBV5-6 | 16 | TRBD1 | CASRSPGTGGNNEQFF | TGTGCCAGCAGGAGCCCCGGGACAGGGGGGAACAATGAGCAGTTCTTC
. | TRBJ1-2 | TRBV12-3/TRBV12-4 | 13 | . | CASSRAGVYGYTF | TGTGCCAGCAGTCGAGCAGGGGTCTATGGCTACACCTTC
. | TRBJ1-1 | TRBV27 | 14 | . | CASGDPAGSGEAFF | TGTGCCAGCGGAGACCCGGCAGGGTCCGGTGAAGCTTTCTTT
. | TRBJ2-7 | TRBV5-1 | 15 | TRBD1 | CASSVGTGGGYEQYF | TGCGCCAGCAGCGTAGGGACAGGGGGCGGCTACGAGCAGTACTTC
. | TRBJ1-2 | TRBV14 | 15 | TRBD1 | CASSLDGRGNYGYTF | TGTGCCAGCAGCCTCGACGGCAGGGGGAACTATGGCTACACCTTC
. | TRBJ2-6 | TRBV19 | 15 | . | CASTTGPSGANVLTF | TGTGCCAGTACTACAGGGCCCTCTGGGGCCAACGTCCTGACTTTC
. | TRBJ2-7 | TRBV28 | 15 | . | CASSYHVLSTYEQYF | TGTGCCAGCAGTTACCACGTCCTTTCTACCTACGAGCAGTACTTC
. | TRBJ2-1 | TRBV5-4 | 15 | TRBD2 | CASSAGLAGVDEQFF | TGTGCCAGCAGCGCGGGACTAGCGGGAGTCGATGAGCAGTTCTTC
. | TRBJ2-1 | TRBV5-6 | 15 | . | CASSFDRTPYNEQFF | TGTGCCAGCAGCTTTGATCGGACTCCATACAATGAGCAGTTCTTC
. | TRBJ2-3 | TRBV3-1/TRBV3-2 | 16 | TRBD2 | CASSQVPGGAGDTQYF | TGTGCCAGCAGCCAAGTTCCCGGGGGGGCCGGGGATACGCAGTATTTT
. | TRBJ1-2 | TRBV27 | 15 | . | CASSALTTSNYGYTF | TGTGCCAGCAGTGCCCTGACAACAAGTAACTATGGCTACACCTTC
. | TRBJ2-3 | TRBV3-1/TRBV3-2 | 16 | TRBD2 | CASSQGLAGGTDTQYF | TGTGCCAGCAGCCAAGGACTAGCGGGAGGGACAGATACGCAGTATTTT
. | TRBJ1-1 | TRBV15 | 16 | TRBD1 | CATSREPTGLNTEAFF | TGTGCCACCAGCAGAGAACCGACAGGGTTAAACACTGAAGCTTTCTTT
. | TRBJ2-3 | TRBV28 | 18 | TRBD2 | CASSSPIPLAGGWDTQYF | TGTGCCAGCAGTTCTCCAATTCCTCTAGCGGGAGGGTGGGATACGCAGTATTTT
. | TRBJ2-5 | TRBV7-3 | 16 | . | CASSLDVRDNLETQYF | TGTGCCAGCAGCTTAGATGTCAGGGACAATTTAGAGACCCAGTACTTC
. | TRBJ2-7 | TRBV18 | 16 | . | CASSLSTGASSYEQYF | TGTGCCAGCTCACTTTCGACAGGCGCAAGCTCCTACGAGCAGTACTTC
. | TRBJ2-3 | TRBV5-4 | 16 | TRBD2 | CASSRTSGSSTDTQYF | TGTGCCAGCAGCCGGACTAGCGGGAGTTCTACAGATACGCAGTATTTT
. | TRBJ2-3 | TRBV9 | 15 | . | CASSVRGALTDTQYF | TGTGCCAGCAGCGTCAGGGGGGCGCTCACAGATACGCAGTATTTT